The sequence of this T cell receptor beta chain was determined in a study of monozygotic twins with inflammatory bowel disease. Overall study findings and caveats: Repertoire similarity was not found to differ between concordant and discordant twins, possibly from limited power. Backing was not found for a single strong signal or clonotype associated with IBD. Other individuals had fewer clonotypes in common with IBD patients than with healthy twins, especially with disease activity.

As to this clonotype: The antigen is undetermined.

Template switching introduced UMIs that contain a 6-nucleotide sample barcode. TCRdb reprocessed the 5' RACE reads and keeps a single row for each CDR3 protein, giving no DNA. This listing includes approximately 160,000 distinct CDR3 sequences. The CDR3 is 14 residues long. Germline V lookup: CDR1 MNHEY, CDR2 SVGAGI. Input material: blood. This TCR came from a human donor with ulcerative colitis or Crohn's disease, or a healthy co-twin of an affected twin (not recorded which). The gene calls are TRBV6-5 and TRBJ2-7; absent DNA, TCRdb's TRBD1 call cannot be checked. The CDR3 sequence: CASSYRAGSDEQYF.